This T cell receptor beta chain stems from a study of T cell responses to AZD1222 COVID-19 vaccine. Study conclusions and caveats: There were mostly white British donors and more females than males, and clonal diversity was possibly underestimated.

The data were produced by immunoSEQ multiplex PCR, yet TCRdb's version contains in-frame clones alone and is incomplete. The table includes some 140,000 clones, about 86% detected once. Germline assignment: CDR1 MNHEY and CDR2 SMNVEV (reference sequence). Trimming removed 3 bases from V and 0 bases from J, with 9 bases in between. The CDR3 extends over 15 amino acids. Concerning this clone itself: Its antigen is as yet unknown.

The TCR comes from an adult in good health. The chain carries TRBV27 and TRBJ2-1; D might be TRBD2 (5 bases). The sample was peripheral blood, taken on day 0 of MenACWY control vaccination. CDR3 region: CASSFEGSSYNEQFF. The DNA for the CDR3 is TGTGCCAGCAGTTTCGAGGGTAGCTCCTACAATGAGCAGTTCTTC.